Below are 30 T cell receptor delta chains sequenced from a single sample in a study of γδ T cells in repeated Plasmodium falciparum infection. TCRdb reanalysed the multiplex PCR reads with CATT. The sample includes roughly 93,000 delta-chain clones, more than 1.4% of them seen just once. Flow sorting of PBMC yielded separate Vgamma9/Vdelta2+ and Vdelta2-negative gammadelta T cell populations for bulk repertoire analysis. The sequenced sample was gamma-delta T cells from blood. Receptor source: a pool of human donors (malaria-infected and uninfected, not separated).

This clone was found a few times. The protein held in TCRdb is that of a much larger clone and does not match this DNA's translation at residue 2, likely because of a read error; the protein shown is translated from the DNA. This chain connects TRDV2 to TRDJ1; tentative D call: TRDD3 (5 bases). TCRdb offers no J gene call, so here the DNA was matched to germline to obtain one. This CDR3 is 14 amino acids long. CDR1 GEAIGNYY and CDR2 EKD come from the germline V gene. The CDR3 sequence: CSSQGGLYTDKLIF. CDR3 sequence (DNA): TGTTCCTCCCAGGGGGGTTTGTACACCGATAAACTCATCTTT.

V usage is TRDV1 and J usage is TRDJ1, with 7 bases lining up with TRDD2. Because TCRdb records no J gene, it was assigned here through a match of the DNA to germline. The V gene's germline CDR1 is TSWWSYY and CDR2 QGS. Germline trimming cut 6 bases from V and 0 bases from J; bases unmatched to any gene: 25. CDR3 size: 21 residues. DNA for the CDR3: TGTGCTCTTGGTCCTTTTCCTACGTTGGCGGGGGCTGGGTTGTACACCGATAAACTCATCTTT. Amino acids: CALGPFPTLAGAGLYTDKLIF.

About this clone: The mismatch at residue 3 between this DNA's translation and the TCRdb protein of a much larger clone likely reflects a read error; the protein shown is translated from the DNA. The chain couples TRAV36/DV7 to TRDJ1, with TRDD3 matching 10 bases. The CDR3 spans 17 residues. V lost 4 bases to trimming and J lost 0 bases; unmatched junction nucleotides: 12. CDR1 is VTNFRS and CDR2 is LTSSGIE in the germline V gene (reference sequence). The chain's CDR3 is CAVSITGGCPYTDKLIF. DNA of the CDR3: TGTGCTGTGAGTATCACTGGGGGATGCCCCTACACCGATAAACTCATCTTT.

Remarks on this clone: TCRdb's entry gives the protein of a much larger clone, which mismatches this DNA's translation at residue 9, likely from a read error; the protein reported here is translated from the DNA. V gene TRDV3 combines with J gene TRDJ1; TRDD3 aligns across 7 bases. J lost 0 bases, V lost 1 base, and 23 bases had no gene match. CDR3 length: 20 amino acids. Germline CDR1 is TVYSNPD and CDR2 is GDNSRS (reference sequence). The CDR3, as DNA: TGTGCCTTTATTGGTCCCCGGTACAGGGGGATTTCAAAGTACACCGATAAACTCATCTTT. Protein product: CAFIGPRYRGISKYTDKLIF.

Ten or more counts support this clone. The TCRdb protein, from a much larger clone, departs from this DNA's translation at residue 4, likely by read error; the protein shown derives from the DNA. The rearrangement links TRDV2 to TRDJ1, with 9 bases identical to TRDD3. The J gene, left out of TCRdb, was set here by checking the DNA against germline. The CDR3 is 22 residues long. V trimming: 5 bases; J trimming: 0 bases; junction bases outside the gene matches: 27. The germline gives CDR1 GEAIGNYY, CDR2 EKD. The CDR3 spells CACGRNPTRRGYASRYTDKLIF. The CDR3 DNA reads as TGTGCCTGTGGCAGGAATCCTACGAGAAGGGGATACGCGAGTAGGTACACCGATAAACTCATCTTT.

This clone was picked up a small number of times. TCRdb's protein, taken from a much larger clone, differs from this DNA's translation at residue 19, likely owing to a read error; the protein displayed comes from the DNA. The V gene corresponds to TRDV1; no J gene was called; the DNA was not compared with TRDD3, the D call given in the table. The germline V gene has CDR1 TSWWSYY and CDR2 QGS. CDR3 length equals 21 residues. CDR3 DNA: TGTGCTCTTGGGGAACCGGTGCTTCCTACTGTACTGGGGGAATCGCCGCATAAACCCATCTTT. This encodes CALGEPVLPTVLGESPHKPIF.

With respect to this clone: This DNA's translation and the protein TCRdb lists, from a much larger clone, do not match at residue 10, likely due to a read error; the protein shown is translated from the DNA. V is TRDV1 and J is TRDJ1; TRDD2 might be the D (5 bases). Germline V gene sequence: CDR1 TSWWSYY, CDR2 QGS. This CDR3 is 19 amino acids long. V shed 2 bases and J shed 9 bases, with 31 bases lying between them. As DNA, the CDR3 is TGTGCTCTTGGGGAATTTAGTCCCTCCATCCTATCCAAGGCTGGAGAACTCATCTTT. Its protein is CALGEFSPSILSKAGELIF.

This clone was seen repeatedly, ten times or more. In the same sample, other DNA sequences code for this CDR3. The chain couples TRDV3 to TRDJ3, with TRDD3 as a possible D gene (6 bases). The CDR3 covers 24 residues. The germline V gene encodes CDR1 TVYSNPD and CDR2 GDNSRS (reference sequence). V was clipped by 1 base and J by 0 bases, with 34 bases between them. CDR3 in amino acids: CAFTLVGLRRGIRIRSWDTRQMFF. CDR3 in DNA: TGTGCCTTTACACTTGTGGGCCTACGTCGTGGGATAAGGATCCGCTCCTGGGACACCCGACAGATGTTTTTC.

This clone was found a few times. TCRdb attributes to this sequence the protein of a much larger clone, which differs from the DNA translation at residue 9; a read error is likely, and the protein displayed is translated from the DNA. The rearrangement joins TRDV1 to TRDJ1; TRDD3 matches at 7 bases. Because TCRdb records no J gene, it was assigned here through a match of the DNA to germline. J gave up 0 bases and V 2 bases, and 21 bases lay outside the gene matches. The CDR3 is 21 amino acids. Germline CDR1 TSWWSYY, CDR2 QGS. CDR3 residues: CALGESLSCPFLGVYTDKLIF. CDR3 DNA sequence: TGTGCTCTTGGGGAATCGCTCTCCTGTCCTTTCCTGGGGGTTTACACCGATAAACTCATCTTT.

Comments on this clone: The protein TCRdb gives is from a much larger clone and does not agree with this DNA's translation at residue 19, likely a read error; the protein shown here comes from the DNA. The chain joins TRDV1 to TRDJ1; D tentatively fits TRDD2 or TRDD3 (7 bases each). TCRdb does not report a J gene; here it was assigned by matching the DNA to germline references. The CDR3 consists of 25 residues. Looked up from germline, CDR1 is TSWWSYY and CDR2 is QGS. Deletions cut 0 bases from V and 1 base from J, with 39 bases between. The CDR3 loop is CALGELHIEGLPHTGALDCTDKLIF. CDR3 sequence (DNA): TGTGCTCTTGGGGAACTACACATAGAAGGCCTTCCTCATACTGGGGCCCTTGACTGCACCGATAAACTCATCTTT.

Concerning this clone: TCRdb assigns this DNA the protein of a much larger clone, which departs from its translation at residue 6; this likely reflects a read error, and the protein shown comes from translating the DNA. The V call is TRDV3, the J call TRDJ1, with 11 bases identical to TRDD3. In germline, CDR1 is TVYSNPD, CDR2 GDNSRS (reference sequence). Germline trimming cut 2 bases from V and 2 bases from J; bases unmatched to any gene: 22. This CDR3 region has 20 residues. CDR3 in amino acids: CAFGSPFAYWGISETDKLIF. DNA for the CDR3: TGTGCCTTTGGGTCTCCTTTCGCGTACTGGGGGATAAGTGAAACCGATAAACTCATCTTT.

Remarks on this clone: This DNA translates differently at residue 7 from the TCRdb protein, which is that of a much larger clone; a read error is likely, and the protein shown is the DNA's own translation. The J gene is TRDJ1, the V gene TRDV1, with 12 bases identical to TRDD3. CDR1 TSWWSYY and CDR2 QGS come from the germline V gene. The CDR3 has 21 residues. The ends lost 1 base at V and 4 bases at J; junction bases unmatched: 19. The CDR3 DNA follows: TGTGCTCTTGGGGAACCCCCCTTCTACTGGGGGATACCGATTCTCGGCGATAAACTCATCTTT. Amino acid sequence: CALGEPPFYWGIPILGDKLIF.

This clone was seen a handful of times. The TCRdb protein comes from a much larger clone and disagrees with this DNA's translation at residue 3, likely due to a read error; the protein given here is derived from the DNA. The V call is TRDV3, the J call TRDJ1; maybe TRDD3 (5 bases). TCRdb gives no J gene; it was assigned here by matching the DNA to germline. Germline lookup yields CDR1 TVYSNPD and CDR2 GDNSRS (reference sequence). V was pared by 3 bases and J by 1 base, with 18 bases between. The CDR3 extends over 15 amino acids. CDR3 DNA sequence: TGTGCCTTGTACACGGACTGGAATGGCACCGATAAACTCATCTTT. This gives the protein CALYTDWNGTDKLIF.

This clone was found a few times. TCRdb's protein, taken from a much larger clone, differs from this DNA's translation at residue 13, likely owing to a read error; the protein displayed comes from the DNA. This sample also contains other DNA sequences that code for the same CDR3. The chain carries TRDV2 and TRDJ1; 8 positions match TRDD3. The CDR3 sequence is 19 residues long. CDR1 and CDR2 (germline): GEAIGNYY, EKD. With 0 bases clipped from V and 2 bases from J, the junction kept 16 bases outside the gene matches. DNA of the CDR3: TGTGCCTGTGACACCGTGGGGGATCCCCCTCGGAGGAGTACCGATAAACTCATCTTT. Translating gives CACDTVGDPPRRSTDKLIF.

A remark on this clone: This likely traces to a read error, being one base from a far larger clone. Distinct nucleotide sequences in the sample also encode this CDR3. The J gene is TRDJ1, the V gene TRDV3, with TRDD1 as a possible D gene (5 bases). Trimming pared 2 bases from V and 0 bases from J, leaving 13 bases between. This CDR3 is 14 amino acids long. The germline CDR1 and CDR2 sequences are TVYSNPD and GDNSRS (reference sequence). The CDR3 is CAFLPLKYTDKLIF. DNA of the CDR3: TGTGCCTTTTTACCCTTGAAATACACCGATAAACTCATCTTT.

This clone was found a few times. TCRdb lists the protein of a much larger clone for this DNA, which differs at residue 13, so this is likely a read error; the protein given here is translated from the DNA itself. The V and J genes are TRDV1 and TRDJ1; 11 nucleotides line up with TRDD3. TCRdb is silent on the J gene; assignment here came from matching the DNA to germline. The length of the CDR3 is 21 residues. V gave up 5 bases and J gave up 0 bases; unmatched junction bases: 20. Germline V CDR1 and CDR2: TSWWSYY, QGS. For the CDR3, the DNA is TGTGCTCTTGGGCCCTTCAGGCCCTGGGGGATACCCACACGGTACACCGATAAACTCATCTTT. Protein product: CALGPFRPWGIPTRYTDKLIF.

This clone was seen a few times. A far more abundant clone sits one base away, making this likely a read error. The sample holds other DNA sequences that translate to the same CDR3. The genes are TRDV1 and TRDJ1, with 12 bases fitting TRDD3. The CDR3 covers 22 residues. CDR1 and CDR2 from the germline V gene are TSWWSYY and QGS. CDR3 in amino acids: CALGEWSWVDMTGGYPTHKLIF. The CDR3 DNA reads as TGTGCTCTTGGAGAATGGTCATGGGTGGATATGACTGGGGGATACCCCACCCATAAACTCATCTTT.

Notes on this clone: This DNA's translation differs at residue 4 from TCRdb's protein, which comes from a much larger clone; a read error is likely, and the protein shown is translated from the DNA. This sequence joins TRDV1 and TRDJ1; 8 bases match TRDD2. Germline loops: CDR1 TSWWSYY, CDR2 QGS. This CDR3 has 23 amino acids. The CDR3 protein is CALEELKIFLLTPGIMYTDKLIF. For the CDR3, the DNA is TGTGCTCTTGAGGAACTCAAAATCTTCCTACTGACCCCGGGGATCATGTACACCGATAAACTCATCTTT.

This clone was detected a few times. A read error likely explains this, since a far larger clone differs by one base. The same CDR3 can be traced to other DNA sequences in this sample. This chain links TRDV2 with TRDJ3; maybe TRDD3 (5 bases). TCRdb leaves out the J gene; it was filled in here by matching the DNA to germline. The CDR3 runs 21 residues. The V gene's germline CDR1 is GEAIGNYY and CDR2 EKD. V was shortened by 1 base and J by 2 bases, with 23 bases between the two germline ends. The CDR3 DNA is TGTGCCTGTGACACTTTCCATCTGACTGGTGGGTTCGCCTGGGACACCCGACAGATGTTTTTC. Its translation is CACDTFHLTGGFAWDTRQMFF.

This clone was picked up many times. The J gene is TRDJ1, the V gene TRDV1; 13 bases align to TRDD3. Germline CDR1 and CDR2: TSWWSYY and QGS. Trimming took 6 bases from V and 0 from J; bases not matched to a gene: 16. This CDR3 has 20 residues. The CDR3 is CALGGLPITGGYGYTDKLIF. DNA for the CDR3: TGTGCTCTTGGCGGCCTACCCATTACTGGGGGATACGGGTACACCGATAAACTCATCTTT.

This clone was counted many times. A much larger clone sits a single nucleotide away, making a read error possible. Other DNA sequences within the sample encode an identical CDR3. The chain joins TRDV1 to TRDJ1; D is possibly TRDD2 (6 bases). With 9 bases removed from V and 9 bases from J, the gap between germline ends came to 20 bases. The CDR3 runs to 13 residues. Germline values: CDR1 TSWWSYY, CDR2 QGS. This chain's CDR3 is CALGPFRSGELIF. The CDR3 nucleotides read TGTGCTCTCGGCCCCTTCCGAAGTGGTGAACTCATCTTT.

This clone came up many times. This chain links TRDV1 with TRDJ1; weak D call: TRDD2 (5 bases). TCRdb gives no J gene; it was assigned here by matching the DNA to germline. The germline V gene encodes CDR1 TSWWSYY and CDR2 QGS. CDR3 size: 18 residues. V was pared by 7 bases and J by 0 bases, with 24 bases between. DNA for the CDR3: TGTGCTCTTGCCCTTCACCCTGTACTCCTCGGGTACACCGATAAACTCATCTTT. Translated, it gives CALALHPVLLGYTDKLIF.

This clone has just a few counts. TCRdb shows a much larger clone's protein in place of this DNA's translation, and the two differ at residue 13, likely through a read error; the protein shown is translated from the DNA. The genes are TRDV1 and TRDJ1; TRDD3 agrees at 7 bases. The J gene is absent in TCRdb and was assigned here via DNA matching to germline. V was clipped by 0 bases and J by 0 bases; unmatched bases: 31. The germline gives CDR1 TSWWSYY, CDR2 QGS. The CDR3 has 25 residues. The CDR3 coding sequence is TGTGCTCTTGGGGAACTTTCCCTCCCCCTTTACTGGAGGATACGTGAACCGTTGTACACCGATAAACTCATCTTT. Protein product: CALGELSLPLYWRIREPLYTDKLIF.

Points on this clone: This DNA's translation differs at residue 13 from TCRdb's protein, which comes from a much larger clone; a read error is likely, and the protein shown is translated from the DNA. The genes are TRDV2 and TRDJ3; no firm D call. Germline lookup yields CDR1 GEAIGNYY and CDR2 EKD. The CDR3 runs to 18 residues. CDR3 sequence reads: CACDTVTPGARDARQMFF. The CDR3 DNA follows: TGTGCCTGTGACACCGTCACGCCAGGGGCCAGGGACGCCCGACAGATGTTTTTC.

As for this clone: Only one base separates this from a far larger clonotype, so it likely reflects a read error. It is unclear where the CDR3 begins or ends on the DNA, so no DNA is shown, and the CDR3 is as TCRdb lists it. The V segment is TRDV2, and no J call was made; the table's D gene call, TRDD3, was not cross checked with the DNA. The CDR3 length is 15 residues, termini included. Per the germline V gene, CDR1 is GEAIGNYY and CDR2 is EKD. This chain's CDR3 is CACDTVGGGSLKLIF.

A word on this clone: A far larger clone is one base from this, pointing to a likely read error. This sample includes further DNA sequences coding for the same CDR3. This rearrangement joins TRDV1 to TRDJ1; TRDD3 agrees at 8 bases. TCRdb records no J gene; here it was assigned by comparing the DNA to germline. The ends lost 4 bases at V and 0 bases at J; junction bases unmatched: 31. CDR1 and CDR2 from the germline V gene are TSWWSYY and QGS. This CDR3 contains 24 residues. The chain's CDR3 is CALGGPAHVGVNWGYAGYTDKLIF. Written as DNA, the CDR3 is TGTGCTCTTGGGGGCCCGGCCCACGTCGGAGTAAACTGGGGGTACGCGGGGTACACCGATAAACTCATCTTT.

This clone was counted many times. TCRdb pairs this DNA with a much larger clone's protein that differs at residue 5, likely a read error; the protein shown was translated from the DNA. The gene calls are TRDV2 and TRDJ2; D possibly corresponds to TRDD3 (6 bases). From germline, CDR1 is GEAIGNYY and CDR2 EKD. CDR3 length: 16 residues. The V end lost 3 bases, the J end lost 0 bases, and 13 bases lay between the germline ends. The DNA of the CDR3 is TGTGCCTGTGACGCCCCTGGGGAAGCTTTGACAGCACAACTCTTCTTT. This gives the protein CACDAPGEALTAQLFF.

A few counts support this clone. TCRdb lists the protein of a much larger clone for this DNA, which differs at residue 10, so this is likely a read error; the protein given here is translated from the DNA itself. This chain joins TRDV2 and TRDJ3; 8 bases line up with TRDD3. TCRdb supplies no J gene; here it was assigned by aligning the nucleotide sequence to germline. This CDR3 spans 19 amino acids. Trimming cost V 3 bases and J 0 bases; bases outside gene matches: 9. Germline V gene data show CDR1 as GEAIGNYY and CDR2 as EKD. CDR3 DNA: TGTGCCTGTGACGCCGTACTGGGGGGGGGCTCCTGGGACACCCGACAGATGTTTTTC. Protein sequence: CACDAVLGGGSWDTRQMFF.

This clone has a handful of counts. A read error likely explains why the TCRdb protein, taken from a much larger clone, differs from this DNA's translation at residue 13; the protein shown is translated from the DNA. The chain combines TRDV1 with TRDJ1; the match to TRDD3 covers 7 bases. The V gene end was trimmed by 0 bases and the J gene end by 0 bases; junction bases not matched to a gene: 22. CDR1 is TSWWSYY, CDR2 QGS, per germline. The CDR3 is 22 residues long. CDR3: CALGELVLVLGICGFYTDKLIF. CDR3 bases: TGTGCTCTTGGGGAACTAGTCTTAGTGTTGGGGATATGTGGATTTTACACCGATAAACTCATCTTT.

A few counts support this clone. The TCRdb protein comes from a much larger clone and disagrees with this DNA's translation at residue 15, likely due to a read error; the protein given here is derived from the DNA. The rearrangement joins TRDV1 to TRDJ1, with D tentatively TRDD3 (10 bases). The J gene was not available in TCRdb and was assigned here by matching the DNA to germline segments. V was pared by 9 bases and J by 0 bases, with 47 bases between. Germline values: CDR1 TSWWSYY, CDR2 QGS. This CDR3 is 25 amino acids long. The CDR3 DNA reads TGTGCTCTCTTACCCAAACCGACCTTCCTACCTCTTTTAATTGCACTGGGGGATTACACCGATAAACTCATCTTT. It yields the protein CALLPKPTFLPLLIALGDYTDKLIF.